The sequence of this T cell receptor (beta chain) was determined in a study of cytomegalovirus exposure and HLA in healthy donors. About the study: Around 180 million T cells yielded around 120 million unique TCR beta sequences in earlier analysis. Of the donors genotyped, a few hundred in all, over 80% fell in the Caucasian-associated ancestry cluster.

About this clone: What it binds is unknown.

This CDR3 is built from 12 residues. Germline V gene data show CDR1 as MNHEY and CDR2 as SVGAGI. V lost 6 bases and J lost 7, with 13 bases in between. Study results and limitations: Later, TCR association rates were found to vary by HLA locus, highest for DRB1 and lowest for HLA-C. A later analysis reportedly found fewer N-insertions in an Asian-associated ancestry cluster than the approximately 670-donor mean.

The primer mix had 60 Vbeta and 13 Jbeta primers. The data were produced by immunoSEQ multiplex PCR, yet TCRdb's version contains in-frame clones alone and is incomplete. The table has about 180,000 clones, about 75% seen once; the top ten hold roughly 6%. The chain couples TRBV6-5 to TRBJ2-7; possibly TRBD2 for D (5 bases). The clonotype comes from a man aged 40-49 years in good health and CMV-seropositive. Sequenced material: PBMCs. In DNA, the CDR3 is TGTGCCAGCAGCATGGACTCCATAGAGCAGTACTTC. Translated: CASSMDSIEQYF.